Described below is a single T cell receptor beta chain sequence and its context. What it recognizes is unknown. This entry comes from a study of identical twins. Findings and limits, study-wide: Instead of following the same donors, the conclusions were based on cross-sectional statistical analysis. Potential partial confounding of zero-insertion analyses by invariant MAIT and iNKT cells was noted. The study found weaker excess twin sharing in beta out-of-frame sequences.

Template switching added a universal primer binding site, and final cDNA carried unique molecular identifiers. In TCRdb, the 5' RACE reads were re-called with MiXCR into one record per CDR3 protein. The top ten hold more than 2.5% of the sample, which has approximately 590,000 distinct CDR3 sequences, 9.6% seen once. These records were also assigned to another study, of yellow fever vaccine responses in identical twins.

The clonotype originates from a woman aged 18-29 years in good health. The source material was PBMCs.

CDR3 nucleotides: TGTGCCAGTAGTATGAGGACAGGGCCAACTCGGGAGACCCAGTACTTC. This codes for CASSMRTGPTRETQYF. The chain combines TRBV19 with TRBJ2-5; the match to TRBD1 covers 8 bases. Germline V lookup: CDR1 LNHDA, CDR2 SQIVND (reference sequence). Trimming took 3 bases from V and 5 from J; bases not matched to a gene: 11. The CDR3 covers 16 residues.